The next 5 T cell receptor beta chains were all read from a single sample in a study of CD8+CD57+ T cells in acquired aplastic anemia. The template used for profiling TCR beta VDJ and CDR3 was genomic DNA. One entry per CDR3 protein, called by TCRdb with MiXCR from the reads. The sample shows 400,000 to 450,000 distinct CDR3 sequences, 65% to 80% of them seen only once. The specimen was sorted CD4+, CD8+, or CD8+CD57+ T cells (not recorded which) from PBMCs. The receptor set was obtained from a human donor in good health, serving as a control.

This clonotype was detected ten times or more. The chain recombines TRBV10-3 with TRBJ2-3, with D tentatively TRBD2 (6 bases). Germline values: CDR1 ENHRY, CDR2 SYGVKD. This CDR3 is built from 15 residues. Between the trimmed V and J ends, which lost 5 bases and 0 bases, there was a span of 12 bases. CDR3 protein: CAISRTGTSTDTQYF. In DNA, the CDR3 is TGTGCCATCAGTCGGACTGGGACTAGCACAGATACGCAGTATTTT.

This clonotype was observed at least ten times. The CDR3 reads CASSTRTGPETQYF. CDR3 nucleotides: TGTGCCAGCAGCACCCGGACAGGGCCAGAGACCCAGTACTTC. The genes are TRBV7-9 and TRBJ2-5, with 8 bases that match TRBD1. Looked up from germline, CDR1 is SEHNR and CDR2 is FQNEAQ (reference sequence). The CDR3 runs 14 residues. J lost 4 bases, V lost 5 bases, and 6 bases had no gene match.

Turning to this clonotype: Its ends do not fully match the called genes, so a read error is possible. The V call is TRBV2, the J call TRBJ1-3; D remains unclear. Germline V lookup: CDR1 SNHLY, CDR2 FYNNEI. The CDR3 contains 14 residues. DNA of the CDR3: TGTGCCAGCAGTGCGGTGGCGGGTGGAACCACCATATATTTT. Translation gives CASSAVAGGTTIYF.

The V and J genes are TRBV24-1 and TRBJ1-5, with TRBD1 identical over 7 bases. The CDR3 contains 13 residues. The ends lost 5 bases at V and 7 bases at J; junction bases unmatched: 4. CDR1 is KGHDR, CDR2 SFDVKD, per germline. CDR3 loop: CATSATGEQPQHF. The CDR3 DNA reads TGTGCCACCAGTGCTACAGGGGAGCAGCCCCAGCATTTT.

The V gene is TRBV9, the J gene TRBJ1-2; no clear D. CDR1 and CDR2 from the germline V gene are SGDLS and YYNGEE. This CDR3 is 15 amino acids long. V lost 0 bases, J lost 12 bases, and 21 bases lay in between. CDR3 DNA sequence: TGTGCCAGCAGCGTAGGGCAGGTTGGCACAGATACGCACACCTTC. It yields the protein CASSVGQVGTDTHTF.